This TCR beta chain was recorded in a study of cytomegalovirus exposure and HLA in healthy donors. Study at large: Unique TCR beta sequences numbering some 110 million came from about 179 million T cells in an earlier analysis.

Both 60 Vbeta primers and 13 Jbeta primers went into the PCR. Libraries were prepared by immunoSEQ multiplex PCR; TCRdb keeps only in-frame clonotypes and omits some of them. The sample comprises about 140,000 clones, 80% to 85% of which are singletons, and approximately 1.1% rests with the top ten. This CDR3 comprises 15 residues. Germline trimming cut 4 bases from V and 5 bases from J; bases unmatched to any gene: 5. Looked up from germline, CDR1 is MNHEY and CDR2 is SVGAGI. The V call is TRBV6-5, the J call TRBJ2-1, with TRBD2 matching over 10 bases. The sequence came from a female donor in good health and CMV-seronegative. The sequencing sample was made of PBMCs. In nucleotides, the CDR3 is TGTGCCAGCAGTTCCGAAGGACTAGCGGACAATGAGCAGTTCTTC. Translating gives CASSSEGLADNEQFF.